These T cell receptor beta chains were read from a single sample in a study of early T cells in non-severe SARS-CoV-2 infection. MiXCR was run by TCRdb on the 5' RACE reads, yielding one entry per CDR3 protein. There are around 66,000 distinct CDR3 sequences in the sample; under 15% occur only once, and about 8.5% lies in the top ten. The sample was whole blood. The origin of the receptors is an adult who was a healthcare worker with PCR-confirmed SARS-CoV-2 infection or an uninfected control (not recorded which). Each CDR3 is given with its conserved first and last residue. The D gene is left open where the match is weak. Clone size is given for some rows only: seen once, a few or many times, or a class if the clone is expanded.

cdr3_length	v_call	clone_size	j_call	d_call	cdr3_aa	cdr3_nt
14	TRBV12-3/TRBV12-4	few	TRBJ2-7	NA	CASSLFRGSYEQYF	TGTGCCAGCAGTTTATTCCGGGGGTCTTACGAGCAGTACTTC
13	TRBV2	few	TRBJ2-1	NA	CASSELRNNEQFF	TGTGCCAGCAGTGAGCTTAGGAACAATGAGCAGTTCTTC
13	TRBV5-1	NA	TRBJ2-7	NA	CASSPGHQYEQYF	TGCGCCAGCAGCCCGGGACACCAATACGAGCAGTACTTC
15	TRBV7-8	NA	TRBJ2-4	TRBD2	CASSLVRGEGNIQYF	TGTGCCAGCAGCTTAGTTCGGGGGGAAGGGAACATTCAGTACTTC
14	TRBV9	NA	TRBJ2-7	TRBD1	CASSAAGGVDEQYF	TGTGCCAGCAGTGCCGCAGGGGGCGTCGACGAGCAGTACTTC
16	TRBV5-6	NA	TRBJ2-1	TRBD2	CASSPVAGTPYNEQFF	TGTGCCAGCAGCCCGGTAGCGGGAACCCCGTACAATGAGCAGTTCTTC
15	TRBV11-2	few	TRBJ2-2	NA	CASSLGHHNTGELSF	TGTGCCAGCAGCTTAGGGCACCATAACACCGGGGAGCTGTCTTTT
14	TRBV28	NA	TRBJ1-5	NA	CASSLGPDNQPQHF	TGTGCCAGCAGTTTAGGGCCAGATAATCAGCCCCAGCATTTT
15	TRBV28	once	TRBJ1-5	NA	CASRGGPGNPQPQHF	TGTGCCAGCAGGGGGGGTCCAGGGAACCCCCAGCCCCAGCATTTT
13	TRBV29-1	NA	TRBJ1-4	NA	CSVEDTWRGGLFF	TGCAGCGTTGAAGATACGTGGAGGGGGGGACTGTTTTTT
15	TRBV21-1	few	TRBJ2-1	NA	CASSKRGQGVDEQFF	TGTGCCAGCAGCAAACGCGGACAGGGAGTCGATGAGCAGTTCTTC
14	TRBV28	many	TRBJ1-1	TRBD1	CASSLGTGRVEAFF	TGTGCCAGCAGTCTCGGGACAGGGAGGGTTGAAGCTTTCTTT
13	TRBV6-6	NA	TRBJ1-1	NA	CASRSLTHTEAFF	TGTGCCAGCAGATCGCTAACTCACACTGAAGCTTTCTTT